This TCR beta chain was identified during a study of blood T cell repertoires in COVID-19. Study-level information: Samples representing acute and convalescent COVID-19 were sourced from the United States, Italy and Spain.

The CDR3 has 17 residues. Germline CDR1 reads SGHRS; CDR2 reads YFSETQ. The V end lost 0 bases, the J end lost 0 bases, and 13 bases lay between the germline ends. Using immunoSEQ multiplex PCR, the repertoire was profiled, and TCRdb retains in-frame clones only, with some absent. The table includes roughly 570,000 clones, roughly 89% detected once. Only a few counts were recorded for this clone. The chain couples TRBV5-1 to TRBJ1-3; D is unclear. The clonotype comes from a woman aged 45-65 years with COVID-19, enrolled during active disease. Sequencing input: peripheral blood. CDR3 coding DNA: TGCGCCAGCAGCTTGGGTTGGCGGCCGGACTCTGGAAACACCATATATTTT. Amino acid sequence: CASSLGWRPDSGNTIYF.